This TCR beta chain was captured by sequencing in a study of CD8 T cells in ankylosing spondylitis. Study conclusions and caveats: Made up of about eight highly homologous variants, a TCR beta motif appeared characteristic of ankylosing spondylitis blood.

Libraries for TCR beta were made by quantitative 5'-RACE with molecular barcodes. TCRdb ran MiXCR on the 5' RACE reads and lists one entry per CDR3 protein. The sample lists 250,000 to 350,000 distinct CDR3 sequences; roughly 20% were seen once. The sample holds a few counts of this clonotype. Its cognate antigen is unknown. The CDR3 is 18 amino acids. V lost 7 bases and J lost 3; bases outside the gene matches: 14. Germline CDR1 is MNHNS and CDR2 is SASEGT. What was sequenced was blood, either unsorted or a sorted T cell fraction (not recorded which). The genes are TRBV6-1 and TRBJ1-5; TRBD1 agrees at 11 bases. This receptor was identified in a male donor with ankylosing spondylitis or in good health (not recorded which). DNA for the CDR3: TGTGCCAGCATCCCGAGGGGGGACAGGGGGTTTCTCAATCAGCCCCAGCATTTT. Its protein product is CASIPRGDRGFLNQPQHF.